The 25 T cell receptor beta chains presented below share a single source sample, sequenced in a study of CD4 T cells in relation to SARS-CoV-2 and coronaviruses (dated by TCRdb to the early 2020s). CD4+ T cells from unexposed donors were collected before the COVID-19 pandemic (2011-2018). After around 10 days of culture, CD4+ T cells were isolated with the EasySep CD4+ T cell isolation kit. Their antigen targets remain unknown. Library prep was done by the immunoSEQ multiplex PCR assay. In TCRdb, the immuneACCESS table is reduced to in-frame sequences with V and J assigned. These tables do not hold every clone; where another copy was compared, an unresolved V gene accounts for under half, and the others remain unexplained. This sample is represented by about 21,000 clones; 76% of them were singletons. The leading ten clones occupy 15% to 20% of the sample. Specimen: CD4+ T cells from PBMCs, cultured in vitro. The receptors were gathered from a human donor in good health.

V and J are TRBV18 and TRBJ1-2; the match to TRBD1 covers 7 bases. The CDR3 totals 16 residues. The V segment lost 1 base and the J segment 5 bases; nucleotides outside the gene matches: 10. Per germline, CDR1 KGHSH and CDR2 LQKENI. The CDR3 DNA sequence: TGTGCCAGCTCACCACTCGTGGAGGGGGCGAAATATGGCTACACCTTC. Translated, it gives CASSPLVEGAKYGYTF.

The genes are TRBV24-1 and TRBJ2-3, with D tentatively TRBD2 (6 bases). Germline CDR1 KGHDR, CDR2 SFDVKD. Trimming took off 4 bases at V and 1 base at J, with 14 bases between the two ends. This CDR3 region has 16 residues. The CDR3 loop reads CATSDPWRDRTDTQYF. DNA for the CDR3: TGTGCCACCAGTGACCCGTGGCGGGACCGCACAGATACGCAGTATTTT.

The chain joins TRBV7-9 to TRBJ2-2; possible D gene TRBD1, 5 bases. CDR3 length equals 13 residues. V was trimmed by 5 bases and J by 2 bases, leaving 6 bases between them. From germline, CDR1 is SEHNR and CDR2 FQNEAQ (reference sequence). The CDR3 nucleotides are TGTGCCAGCAGCGACAGTAACACCGGGGAGCTGTTTTTT. Residues: CASSDSNTGELFF.

V usage is TRBV6-5 and J usage is TRBJ1-1; the D is unclear. V lost 7 bases and J lost 0, with 12 bases in between. Germline CDR1 and CDR2: MNHEY and SVGAGI. This CDR3 is built from 14 residues. Here the CDR3 reads CASTPSRLNTEAFF. CDR3 DNA: TGTGCCAGCACCCCTAGTAGGTTGAACACTGAAGCTTTCTTT.

The rearrangement joins TRBV11-3 to TRBJ2-1, with TRBD2 as a possible D gene (6 bases). This CDR3 has 14 residues. Trimming cost V 4 bases and J 5 bases, with 12 bases left between them. Looked up from germline, CDR1 is SGHNT and CDR2 is YENEEA. CDR3 in amino acids: CASSSLSSDNEQFF. The CDR3 region has the DNA TGTGCCAGCAGCTCCTTATCTAGCGACAATGAGCAGTTCTTC.

In its sample, this clone was seen a few times. The gene calls are TRBV3-1 (or the pseudogene TRBV3-2) and TRBJ2-3; 9 bases agree with TRBD2. The ends lost 3 bases at V and 0 bases at J; junction bases unmatched: 4. Germline CDR1 is LGHDT and CDR2 is YNNKEL (reference sequence). There are 16 residues in the CDR3. CDR3 in amino acids: CASSHSSGTSTDTQYF. CDR3 in DNA: TGTGCCAGCAGCCATTCTAGCGGGACTAGCACAGATACGCAGTATTTT.

This clone was detected only a few times. The chain links TRBV28 to TRBJ2-2, with 9 bases lining up with TRBD1. V lost 6 bases, J lost 5 bases, and 7 bases stayed unmatched. The CDR3 spans 15 residues. Germline V gene sequence: CDR1 MDHEN, CDR2 SYDVKM. CDR3 bases: TGTGCCAGCAGCTACAGGGGGCGCATTACCGGGGAGCTGTTTTTT. This translates into CASSYRGRITGELFF.

This chain uses TRBV5-1 with TRBJ2-3; perhaps TRBD1 as D (7 bases). CDR3 size: 16 residues. V gave up 3 bases and J gave up 1 base, with 15 bases separating them. Germline V CDR1 and CDR2: SGHRS, YFSETQ. The CDR3 sequence is CASSSPGGIRTDTQYF. In DNA, the CDR3 is TGCGCCAGCAGCTCGCCAGGGGGGATACGCACAGATACGCAGTATTTT.

This clone was observed a few times. This chain uses TRBV13 with TRBJ2-7, with 9 bases lining up with TRBD1. V dropped 1 base and J dropped 7; count of bases not matched to a gene: 5. The CDR3 contains 14 residues. Germline-derived CDR1 and CDR2 are PRHDT and FYEKMQ (reference sequence). The CDR3 sequence is CASSLAQGAEEQYF. The CDR3 coding sequence is TGTGCCAGCAGCTTAGCACAGGGGGCAGAAGAGCAGTACTTC. The whole variable domain, filled in from reference TRBV13 and TRBJ2-7, reads AAGVIQSPRHLIKEKRETATLKCYPIPRHDTVYWYQQGPGQDPQFLISFYEKMQSDKGSIPDRFSAQQFSDYHSELNMSSLELGDSALYFCASSLAQGAEEQYFGPGTRLTVT.

This clone showed up just a few times. The chain employs TRBV7-8 and TRBJ1-1; D is unresolved. CDR3 length: 12 residues. Trimming cost V 1 base and J 6 bases, with 6 bases left between them. Germline values: CDR1 SGHVS, CDR2 FQNEAQ. CDR3 loop: CASSLVSAEAFF. The CDR3 nucleotides read TGTGCCAGCAGCTTAGTCTCGGCTGAAGCTTTCTTT.

This clone was seen only a few times. This chain uses TRBV19 with TRBJ1-1, with D unclear. This CDR3 region has 13 residues. V lost 6 bases and J lost 7, with 15 bases in between. Germline V gene lookup returns CDR1 LNHDA and CDR2 SQIVND (reference sequence). CDR3 bases: TGTGCCAGTAGGACTGGCCCTCTCGTTGAAGCTTTCTTT. As protein: CASRTGPLVEAFF. Full variable domain (rest looked up from reference TRBV19 and TRBJ1-1): DGGITQSPKYLFRKEGQNVTLSCEQNLNHDAMYWYRQDPGQGLRLIYYSQIVNDFQKGDIAEGYSVSREKKESFPLTVTSAQKNPTAFYLCASRTGPLVEAFFGQGTRLTVV.

The rearrangement joins TRBV6-2 or TRBV6-3 to TRBJ1-2; D possibly corresponds to TRBD1 (5 bases). The germline V gene has CDR1 MNHEY and CDR2 SVGEGT. V was pared by 6 bases and J by 7 bases, with 21 bases between. The CDR3 is made up of 15 amino acids. The chain's CDR3 is CASSDQYTGLRGYTF. DNA for the CDR3: TGTGCCAGCAGCGACCAATATACAGGTCTGCGTGGCTACACCTTC.

This clone appeared a few times. The rearrangement uses TRBV14 and TRBJ2-1; 14 nucleotides match TRBD2. Germline V lookup: CDR1 SGHDN, CDR2 FVKESK. The length of the CDR3 is 17 residues. V was pared by 9 bases and J by 2 bases, with 9 bases of the junction left unmatched. As DNA, the CDR3 is TGTGCCAGTGCCGGGAGACTAGCGGGAGGGACCTACAATGAGCAGTTCTTC. Translating it yields CASAGRLAGGTYNEQFF.

The chain recombines TRBV7-6 with TRBJ2-5; perhaps TRBD1 as D (5 bases). The V end lost 1 base, the J end lost 3 bases, and 9 bases lay between the germline ends. Germline CDR1 SGHVS, CDR2 FNYEAQ. This CDR3 is built from 14 residues. This CDR3 is CASSLGAREETQYF. For the CDR3, the DNA is TGTGCCAGCAGCTTAGGGGCCAGGGAAGAGACCCAGTACTTC.

The table lists this clone with a count of one. The rearrangement uses TRBV29-1 and TRBJ1-1; the D is unclear. Deletions cut 1 base from V and 1 base from J, with 7 bases between. CDR1 and CDR2 from the germline V gene are SQVTM and ANQGSEA. This CDR3 contains 13 residues. The CDR3, as DNA: TGCAGCGTTGAAGGGCGGCCGAACACTGAAGCTTTCTTT. This encodes CSVEGRPNTEAFF.

The chain links TRBV19 to TRBJ1-5; no clear D. CDR1 LNHDA and CDR2 SQIVND come from the germline V gene (reference sequence). The CDR3 spans 15 residues. V was trimmed by 3 bases and J by 3 bases, leaving 12 bases between them. The CDR3 region is CASSIRRPNNQPQHF. The CDR3 DNA is TGTGCCAGTAGTATCCGGAGACCCAACAATCAGCCCCAGCATTTT.

The rearrangement joins TRBV19 to TRBJ2-3, with 11 bases fitting TRBD2. In germline, CDR1 is LNHDA, CDR2 SQIVND (reference sequence). V was clipped by 4 bases and J by 5 bases; unmatched bases: 5. The CDR3 runs 15 residues. The CDR3 sequence is CASSSTSGRRDTQYF. The CDR3 region has the DNA TGTGCCAGTAGTAGTACTAGCGGGAGACGAGATACGCAGTATTTT.

This clone showed up just a few times. V usage is TRBV28 and J usage is TRBJ2-7; tentative D call: TRBD2 (6 bases). The germline CDR1 and CDR2 sequences are MDHEN and SYDVKM. Trimming left V 7 bases short and J 7 bases short, with 17 bases between. The CDR3 spans 13 residues. CDR3 sequence (DNA): TGTGCCAGCACCTTAGCGGAGGGGAAGGAGCAGTACTTC. Amino acid sequence: CASTLAEGKEQYF.

This chain uses TRBV28 with TRBJ2-2, with TRBD1 matching 11 bases. The germline CDR1 and CDR2 sequences are MDHEN and SYDVKM. The CDR3 sequence is 17 residues long. J was trimmed by 0 bases and V by 2 bases; bases with no gene match: 2. CDR3 nucleotides: TGTGCCAGCAGTTTAGGGGGACAGGGGGCGAACACCGGGGAGCTGTTTTTT. It translates to CASSLGGQGANTGELFF.

The chain links TRBV11-2 to TRBJ2-3, with 13 bases identical to TRBD2. The germline gives CDR1 SGHAT, CDR2 FQNNGV. The trim removed 1 base at V and 4 bases at J, leaving 2 bases unmatched. The length of the CDR3 is 16 residues. The CDR3 reads CASSLGLAGGPDTQYF. The CDR3 nucleotides are TGTGCCAGCAGCTTAGGACTAGCGGGAGGACCAGATACGCAGTATTTT.

CDR3 loop: CASSLAPEYYGYTF. CDR3 nucleotides: TGCGCCAGCAGCTTGGCCCCGGAGTACTATGGCTACACCTTC. The chain links TRBV5-1 to TRBJ1-2; D unresolved. This CDR3 region has 14 residues. The V gene lost 0 bases and the J gene lost 3 bases, with 9 bases spanning the gap. In germline, CDR1 is SGHRS, CDR2 YFSETQ. The full variable domain, in which reference TRBV5-1 and TRBJ1-2 provide the parts outside the CDR3, is KAGVTQTPRYLIKTRGQQVTLSCSPISGHRSVSWYQQTPGQGLQFLFEYFSETQRNKGNFPGRFSGRQFSNSRSEMNVSTLELGDSALYLCASSLAPEYYGYTFGSGTRLTVV.

This clone was seen a single time. The rearrangement joins TRBV27 to TRBJ2-6, with unresolved D. Germline V lookup: CDR1 MNHEY, CDR2 SMNVEV (reference sequence). The CDR3 has 13 residues. The V end was cut by 2 bases, the J end by 3 bases, with 2 bases between. The CDR3 is CASSLGGANVLTF. DNA of the CDR3: TGTGCCAGCAGTTTAGGTGGGGCCAACGTCCTGACTTTC.

The chain has TRBV6-5 and TRBJ1-1, with no clear D. V dropped 10 bases and J dropped 1 base, with 13 bases sitting between them. In germline, CDR1 is MNHEY, CDR2 SVGAGI. This CDR3 comprises 13 residues. The CDR3 sequence: CATVLAANTEAFF. CDR3 DNA sequence: TGTGCCACCGTGTTGGCCGCGAACACTGAAGCTTTCTTT.

This sequence joins TRBV6-5 and TRBJ2-1; D is uncertain. Per germline, CDR1 MNHEY and CDR2 SVGAGI. This CDR3 is built from 11 residues. The ends were cut back, 8 bases at V and 5 bases at J, with 7 bases in the middle. CDR3 nucleotide sequence: TGTGCCAGCGGTAGCCACAATGAGCAGTTCTTC. It is translated as CASGSHNEQFF.

The chain recombines TRBV30 with TRBJ1-5; TRBD1 matches 8 bases. V lost 2 bases and J lost 4; bases outside the gene matches: 4. The CDR3 has 14 residues. Germline V gene sequence: CDR1 GTSNPN, CDR2 SVGIG (reference sequence). The CDR3 nucleotides are TGTGCCTGGAGTACCGGACAGGGAAATCAGCCCCAGCATTTT. Amino acid sequence: CAWSTGQGNQPQHF.